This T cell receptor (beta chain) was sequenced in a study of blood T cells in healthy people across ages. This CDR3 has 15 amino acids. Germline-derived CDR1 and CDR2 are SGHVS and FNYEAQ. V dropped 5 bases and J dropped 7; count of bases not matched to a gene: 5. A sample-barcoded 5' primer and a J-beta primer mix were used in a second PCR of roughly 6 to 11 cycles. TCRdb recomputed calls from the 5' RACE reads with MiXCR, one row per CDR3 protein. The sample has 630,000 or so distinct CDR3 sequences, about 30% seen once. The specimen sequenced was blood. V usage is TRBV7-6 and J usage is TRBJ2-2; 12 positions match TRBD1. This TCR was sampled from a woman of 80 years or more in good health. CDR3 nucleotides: TGTGCCAGCAGCCGGGACAGGGGGCTTAGCGGGGAGCTGTTTTTT. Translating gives CASSRDRGLSGELFF.